Following are 27 T cell receptor beta chains from one sample sequenced in a study of blood T cells in healthy people across ages. With a J-beta primer mix and a sample-barcoded 5' primer, a second PCR ran roughly 6 to 11 cycles. TCRdb ran MiXCR on the 5' RACE reads and lists one entry per CDR3 protein. The data hold around 1,500,000 distinct CDR3 sequences, with roughly 30% observed a single time. The sample taken for sequencing was blood. The source of these receptors is a young woman in good health.

In its sample, this clonotype was seen a few times. V is TRBV25-1 and J is TRBJ2-3; D gene ambiguous. The CDR3 has 12 amino acids. V was clipped by 1 base and J by 7 bases, with 6 bases between them. Germline V gene sequence: CDR1 MGHDK, CDR2 SYGVNS. The CDR3 is CASSESSYTQYF. The CDR3 coding sequence is TGTGCCAGCAGTGAATCCTCGTATACGCAGTATTTT.

This clonotype was detected many times. V usage is TRBV29-1 and J usage is TRBJ1-2, with unresolved D. Trimming removed 7 bases at V and 0 bases at J, with 18 bases between. The CDR3 consists of 15 residues. CDR1 is SQVTM and CDR2 is ANQGSEA in the germline V gene. The DNA of the CDR3 is TGCAGCGCCCAAGAGCGCGGGGAAGCTAACTATGGCTACACCTTC. Translated: CSAQERGEANYGYTF.

This clonotype was seen a handful of times. The chain links TRBV27 to TRBJ2-4, with D perhaps TRBD1 (5 bases). The better agreement between TRBJ2-7 and the DNA end casts doubt on the J call. CDR3 length: 15 residues. CDR1 MNHEY and CDR2 SMNVEV come from the germline V gene (reference sequence). The CDR3 DNA sequence: TGTGCCAGCAGCTCCCCCGAGGCCAGGGACTACGAGCAGTACTTC. Translating gives CASSSPEARDYEQYF.

CDR3 coding DNA: TGCAGTGTCCAGACTAGCGGGGGTTACAATGAGCAGTTCTTC. The encoded protein is CSVQTSGGYNEQFF. The chain is built from TRBV20-1 and TRBJ2-1, with 12 bases that match TRBD2. The CDR3 spans 14 residues. CDR1 is DFQATT and CDR2 is SNEGSKA in the germline V gene (reference sequence). V shed 7 bases, J shed 4 bases, and the junction held 5 bases outside the gene matches.

The chain uses TRBV12-3 or TRBV12-4 and TRBJ2-7; D is undetermined. The CDR3 runs 14 residues. Deletions cut 6 bases from V and 3 bases from J, with 15 bases between. The DNA for the CDR3 is TGTGCCAGCAGCCCCCTCTGGACGGACTACGAGCAGTACTTC. The encoded protein is CASSPLWTDYEQYF.

The chain couples TRBV7-9 to TRBJ1-1; D not resolved. Germline CDR1 SEHNR, CDR2 FQNEAQ (reference sequence). The V and J ends lost 5 bases and 7 bases respectively, with 14 bases between them. The CDR3 spans 13 residues. In DNA form, the CDR3 reads TGTGCCAGCAGCCCCCCGTTGTCGGGTGAAGCTTTCTTT. Translating it yields CASSPPLSGEAFF.

This clonotype occurred a few times. The chain joins TRBV15 to TRBJ1-2; D gene unclear. The CDR3 sequence is 15 residues long. The germline V gene encodes CDR1 LNHNV and CDR2 YYDKDF (reference sequence). V lost 0 bases and J 4 bases, leaving 12 bases between the germline ends. CDR3 protein: CATSRDRNGVYGYTF. DNA for the CDR3: TGTGCCACCAGCAGAGATAGGAACGGGGTCTATGGCTACACCTTC.

In nucleotides, the CDR3 is TGTGCCAGTAGTACAGCGGGAAGCCCCACCGGGGAGCTGTTTTTT. Residues: CASSTAGSPTGELFF. This chain uses TRBV19 with TRBJ2-2; 7 bases are shared with TRBD2. Trimming removed 4 bases from V and 4 bases from J; junction bases left unmatched: 6. Germline V CDR1 and CDR2: LNHDA, SQIVND (reference sequence). The CDR3 consists of 15 residues.

In the case of this clonotype: Germline and junction disagree at one end, which may indicate a read error. This chain joins TRBV6-6 and TRBJ2-5; D gene ambiguous. The CDR3 is 12 amino acids. Germline V lookup: CDR1 MNHNY, CDR2 SVGAGI (reference sequence). The CDR3: CVSSLLQETQYF. For the CDR3, the DNA is TGTGTCAGCAGTTTACTCCAGGAGACCCAGTACTTC.

This clonotype was observed many times. The chain joins TRBV21-1 to TRBJ2-7; the table's D call TRBD2 went unverified against the DNA. TRBV21-1 is a documented pseudogene. This CDR3 is built from 15 residues. The CDR3 sequence: CASIYPSGELGEQYF. The CDR3 DNA reads TGTGCCAGCATTTACCCTAGCGGGGAGTTGGGGGAGCAGTACTTC.

This clonotype was observed a handful of times. This chain joins TRBV18 and TRBJ2-2; 8 positions match TRBD2. Trimming at V came to 2 bases and at J to 4 bases, leaving 12 bases not matched to a gene. The CDR3 is 18 residues long. CDR1 is KGHSH, CDR2 LQKENI, per germline. For the CDR3, the DNA is TGTGCCAGCTCACCATTCGGGGGGGCACCACGGGTCACCGGGGAGCTGTTTTTT. Its protein product is CASSPFGGAPRVTGELFF.

This chain connects TRBV20-1 to TRBJ2-2; 7 bases line up with TRBD2. CDR3 size: 15 residues. Germline V gives CDR1 DFQATT, CDR2 SNEGSKA (reference sequence). V lost 1 base, J lost 2 bases, and 4 bases stayed unmatched. The CDR3 reads CSARVSGINTGELFF. CDR3 sequence (DNA): TGCAGTGCTAGAGTGAGCGGGATTAACACCGGGGAGCTGTTTTTT.

This clonotype has a handful of counts. V usage is TRBV11-2 and J usage is TRBJ2-7, with TRBD2 matching over 10 bases. The CDR3 loop spans 21 amino acids. CDR1 SGHAT and CDR2 FQNNGV come from the germline V gene. V trimming: 4 bases; J trimming: 2 bases; junction bases outside the gene matches: 23. The CDR3 reads CASSSRPALAGGSPTPYEQYF. CDR3 bases: TGTGCCAGCAGCTCCCGCCCCGCCTTAGCGGGGGGATCGCCTACTCCCTACGAGCAGTACTTC.

The J gene is TRBJ2-3, the V gene TRBV20-1; a weak D match, TRBD1 (6 bases). Germline lookup yields CDR1 DFQATT and CDR2 SNEGSKA (reference sequence). Trimming removed 2 bases from V and 6 bases from J, with 27 bases in between. The CDR3 loop spans 18 amino acids. CDR3 sequence reads: CSARPPRGSPTQVDTQYF. The CDR3 DNA reads TGCAGTGCTAGACCACCTAGGGGGAGTCCCACCCAAGTGGATACGCAGTATTTT.

This clonotype was detected only once. A read error may explain this, as a much larger clone is one base away. This chain uses TRBV7-2 with TRBJ2-5; TRBD1 matches 7 bases. Per the germline V gene, CDR1 is SGHTA and CDR2 is FQGNSA. V lost 5 bases to trimming and J lost 5 bases; unmatched junction nucleotides: 11. This CDR3 has 15 residues. The CDR3 coding sequence is TGTGCCAGCAGCGCCGGGACAGTTGTTTGGGAGACCCAGTACTTC. It is translated as CASSAGTVVWETQYF.

This clonotype was seen only a few times. The rearrangement uses TRBV24-1 and TRBJ1-5; D uncertain. V gave up 10 bases and J gave up 4 bases, with 13 bases separating them. The CDR3 is 13 residues long. Germline CDR1 KGHDR, CDR2 SFDVKD. CDR3 in amino acids: CATEMTGNQPQHF. CDR3 DNA: TGTGCCACGGAAATGACGGGGAATCAGCCCCAGCATTTT.

This clonotype was detected a few times. This chain joins TRBV2 and TRBJ2-7; 8 nucleotides match TRBD2. The ends lost 3 bases at V and 0 bases at J; junction bases unmatched: 4. There are 15 residues in the CDR3. The germline V gene encodes CDR1 SNHLY and CDR2 FYNNEI. CDR3 coding DNA: TGTGCCAGCAGTGAGGCTAGCGGGCTCTCCTACGAGCAGTACTTC. Residues: CASSEASGLSYEQYF.

The CDR3 DNA reads TGTGCCAGCAGCCCCATAGCGGGGGGCCAAAGCTCCTACAATGAGCAGTTCTTC. Its translation: CASSPIAGGQSSYNEQFF. The genes are TRBV7-6 and TRBJ2-1; TRBD2 matches 10 bases. After removal of 5 bases from V and 0 bases from J, the junction contained 10 bases not matched to a gene. The CDR3 spans 18 residues. Germline V CDR1 and CDR2: SGHVS, FNYEAQ.

This clonotype has a handful of counts. The chain employs TRBV5-1 and TRBJ2-5, with 14 bases identical to TRBD2. From germline, CDR1 is SGHRS and CDR2 YFSETQ. CDR3 length equals 16 residues. Trimming at V came to 4 bases and at J to 7 bases, leaving 9 bases not matched to a gene. CDR3 loop: CASSPQTSGRAGTQYF. The CDR3 bases are TGCGCCAGCAGCCCTCAGACTAGCGGGAGGGCCGGGACCCAGTACTTC.

This clonotype came up many times. The chain joins TRBV20-1 to TRBJ2-3, with D perhaps being TRBD1 or TRBD2 (5 bases each). Germline V gives CDR1 DFQATT, CDR2 SNEGSKA (reference sequence). V gave up 6 bases and J gave up 0 bases, with 13 bases separating them. This CDR3 is built from 14 residues. In DNA form, the CDR3 reads TGCAGTGCCCCGGGGCAGCTTAGCACAGATACGCAGTATTTT. Translation: CSAPGQLSTDTQYF.

The V gene is TRBV6-1, the J gene TRBJ1-2; D is undetermined. CDR1 is MNHNS and CDR2 is SASEGT in the germline V gene. Trimming took 4 bases from V and 8 from J, leaving 11 bases between them. This CDR3 is 12 amino acids long. CDR3: CASSAYMGGYTF. The CDR3 coding sequence is TGTGCCAGCAGTGCCTACATGGGGGGCTACACCTTC.

The chain couples TRBV5-1 to TRBJ2-1, with TRBD2 matching 12 bases. The V and J ends lost 2 bases and 6 bases, in that order; junction bases with no gene match: 6. Germline CDR1 SGHRS, CDR2 YFSETQ. The CDR3 runs to 16 residues. The CDR3 reads CASSFPSGGALNEQFF. The CDR3 DNA follows: TGCGCCAGCAGCTTCCCTAGCGGGGGGGCTCTCAATGAGCAGTTCTTC.

The sample holds a few counts of this clonotype. The chain couples TRBV4-1 to TRBJ1-2; tentatively, D is TRBD1 (5 bases). CDR3 length equals 17 residues. The V end lost 4 bases, the J end lost 8 bases, and 26 bases lay between the germline ends. Germline CDR1 is MGHRA and CDR2 is YSYEKL. CDR3 in amino acids: CASSPPQNRQLSGGYTF. For the CDR3, the DNA is TGCGCCAGCAGCCCTCCTCAGAACCGACAGTTATCGGGAGGCTACACCTTC.

The genes are TRBV7-6 and TRBJ2-5; D ambiguous. The V end lost 1 base, the J end lost 11 bases, and 20 bases lay between the germline ends. The CDR3 runs to 15 residues. CDR1 is SGHVS and CDR2 is FNYEAQ in the germline V gene. CDR3 nucleotides: TGTGCCAGCAGCTTAGACACAAAAAAGTACAATGAGCAGTACTTC. It yields the protein CASSLDTKKYNEQYF.

The chain recombines TRBV30 with TRBJ2-7; no definite D call. The J call is uncertain, as TRBJ2-5 better fits the DNA end. The CDR3 covers 11 residues. Germline CDR1 reads GTSNPN; CDR2 reads SVGIG (reference sequence). In nucleotides, the CDR3 is TGTGCCTGGAGGTCTGACGAGACCCAGTACTTC. Protein sequence: CAWRSDETQYF.

Details on this clonotype: One junction end disagrees with the germline gene, perhaps due to a read error. The chain joins TRBV4-3 to TRBJ1-5; D remains unclear. Germline loops: CDR1 LGHNA, CDR2 YSLEER. The CDR3 is 15 amino acids. CDR3 loop: CASSQEAYSNQPRHF. CDR3 DNA: TGCGCCAGCAGCCAAGAGGCATATAGCAATCAGCCCCGGCATTTT.

This rearrangement joins TRBV6-1 to TRBJ2-3, with D maybe TRBD2 (6 bases). The CDR3 runs to 18 residues. CDR1 and CDR2 from the germline V gene are MNHNS and SASEGT. V was cut by 4 bases and J by 2 bases, with 22 bases left in between. CDR3 amino acids: CASSASPSGGTLTDTQYF. DNA of the CDR3: TGTGCCAGCAGTGCCTCCCCTAGTGGGGGGACTCTCACAGATACGCAGTATTTT.